This TCR beta chain was identified during a study of CD8+ T cells in alopecia areata. Treatment noted: oral pan-JAK inhibitor, 5-10 mg twice daily. Findings and limits, study-wide: Expanded CD8+ clones among the top 100, and scalp clonality, were significantly decreased by tofacitinib. A great number of expanded lesional clones endured in scalp and blood during tofacitinib.

The CDR3 sequence is 13 residues long. Looked up from germline, CDR1 is GTSNPN and CDR2 is SVGIG (reference sequence). J gave up 10 bases and V 5 bases, and 12 bases lay outside the gene matches. Comment on this clone: Antigen specificity is unknown.

Extracted from the samples, RNA was reverse transcribed into cDNA to serve as the sequencing template. Here immunoSEQ multiplex PCR was the method, and the copy in TCRdb shows in-frame clones only, minus some. Found here are some 210,000 clones, approximately 72% of them singletons; the top ten hold roughly 1.2%. This receptor was taken from a human donor with alopecia areata. The chain couples TRBV30 to TRBJ1-2, with TRBD1 matching over 8 bases. This sample comprised CD4+ T cells sorted from blood, obtained around week 46, from a patient treated with tofacitinib. The DNA for the CDR3 is TGTGCCTGGGCAGGACAGGGAATCGCCCACTACACCTTC. Translation gives CAWAGQGIAHYTF.